One sample yielded the 25 T cell receptor beta chains listed below, sequenced in a study of shared clonotypes between healthy human individuals. Clones were read by immunoSEQ multiplex PCR, and TCRdb kept only the in-frame ones, dropping some. Of millions of clones in the sample, about 92% are singletons; the top ten hold around 0.14%. The sequenced material came from naive CD4+ T cells sorted from blood. Indicated subset: CD45RA+ positively selected. The receptors derive from a man between 18 and 35 years old in good health.

V usage is TRBV28 and J usage is TRBJ2-7; D is possibly TRBD1 (5 bases). CDR1 and CDR2 (germline): MDHEN, SYDVKM. The CDR3 runs to 20 residues. V was shortened by 4 bases and J by 2 bases, with 30 bases between the two germline ends. CDR3 amino acids: CASSSYFGRAPLTDAYEQYF. CDR3 sequence (DNA): TGTGCCAGCAGTTCTTATTTTGGGCGAGCCCCACTGACAGACGCCTACGAGCAGTACTTC.

The rearrangement links TRBV28 to TRBJ1-6; TRBD1 aligns across 7 bases. The V gene end was trimmed by 6 bases and the J gene end by 11 bases; junction bases not matched to a gene: 13. Germline CDR1 is MDHEN and CDR2 is SYDVKM. This CDR3 is built from 15 residues. The CDR3 DNA sequence: TGTGCCAGCAGCCACCCTAACGAAGGGGGCACACCCCTCCACTTT. It specifies CASSHPNEGGTPLHF.

In regard to this clone: The sample has other DNA sequences that encode this CDR3 too. The chain is built from TRBV5-1 and TRBJ2-5; D is perhaps TRBD1 (6 bases). Germline loops: CDR1 SGHRS, CDR2 YFSETQ. V lost 0 bases, J lost 5 bases, and 11 bases lay in between. The CDR3 spans 14 residues. CDR3 loop: CASSLGTGKETQYF. In DNA form, the CDR3 reads TGCGCCAGCAGCTTGGGAACAGGGAAGGAGACCCAGTACTTC.

V gene TRBV19 combines with J gene TRBJ1-4; TRBD1 matches 9 bases. V shed 8 bases, J shed 6 bases, and the junction held 7 bases outside the gene matches. Germline lookup yields CDR1 LNHDA and CDR2 SQIVND (reference sequence). The CDR3 spans 14 residues. This chain's CDR3 is CASVPGQGYEKLFF. The CDR3 DNA sequence: TGTGCCAGTGTCCCTGGACAGGGGTATGAAAAACTGTTTTTT.

CDR3 DNA: TGTGCCAGCAGACCCGGGGGCTACTCCTACGAGCAGTACTTC. Protein product: CASRPGGYSYEQYF. The V gene is TRBV7-9, the J gene TRBJ2-7, with D perhaps matching TRBD1 or TRBD2 (6 bases each). CDR1 and CDR2 (germline): SEHNR, FQNEAQ (reference sequence). This CDR3 spans 14 amino acids. V shed 6 bases and J shed 0 bases, with 12 bases lying between them.

This chain uses TRBV27 with TRBJ1-1; a weak D match, TRBD1 (5 bases). CDR1 and CDR2 (germline): MNHEY, SMNVEV (reference sequence). The CDR3 contains 14 residues. V was clipped by 8 bases and J by 1 base, with 14 bases between them. CDR3 sequence (DNA): TGTGCCAGCCGAGTACCCGGACAGAACACTGAAGCTTTCTTT. Protein sequence: CASRVPGQNTEAFF.

In this sample, this clone turned up once. This chain links TRBV19 with TRBJ2-1; D is unresolved. The CDR3 has 13 amino acids. The V end was cut by 1 base, the J end by 5 bases, with 6 bases between. Germline lookup yields CDR1 LNHDA and CDR2 SQIVND (reference sequence). CDR3 DNA: TGTGCCAGTAGTATAGGGGCCAACAATGAGCAGTTCTTC. Translating gives CASSIGANNEQFF.

The V gene is TRBV27, the J gene TRBJ1-1; 7 bases agree with TRBD1. Germline assignment: CDR1 MNHEY and CDR2 SMNVEV (reference sequence). Trimming cost V 5 bases and J 4 bases; bases outside gene matches: 7. The CDR3 totals 14 residues. Here the CDR3 reads CASSQRQGGTEAFF. CDR3 nucleotides: TGTGCCAGCAGTCAAAGACAGGGAGGCACTGAAGCTTTCTTT.

The V and J genes are TRBV4-3 and TRBJ2-7; D might be TRBD2 (7 bases). This CDR3 has 15 amino acids. The V end was cut by 0 bases, the J end by 2 bases, with 11 bases between. Germline loops: CDR1 LGHNA, CDR2 YSLEER. The CDR3 protein is CASSQERGTTYEQYF. CDR3 sequence (DNA): TGCGCCAGCAGCCAAGAAAGGGGGACTACCTACGAGCAGTACTTC.

This clone has more than one count but fewer than ten. The sample has other DNA sequences that encode this CDR3 too. The chain couples TRBV5-1 to TRBJ1-5; a weak D match, TRBD1 (5 bases). Trimming took off 0 bases at V and 5 bases at J, with 9 bases between the two ends. Germline V gene data show CDR1 as SGHRS and CDR2 as YFSETQ. This CDR3 is built from 14 residues. CDR3 loop: CASSLAGGDQPQHF. In nucleotides, the CDR3 is TGCGCCAGCAGCTTGGCCGGGGGGGATCAGCCCCAGCATTTT.

This clone is a singleton in its sample. This chain connects TRBV30 to TRBJ2-3; D is unresolved. V gave up 2 bases and J gave up 1 base, with 7 bases separating them. This CDR3 is 13 amino acids long. The germline V gene encodes CDR1 GTSNPN and CDR2 SVGIG (reference sequence). As DNA, the CDR3 is TGTGCCTGGAGTTATCAGGGCACAGATACGCAGTATTTT. Translated, it gives CAWSYQGTDTQYF.

The V gene is TRBV9, the J gene TRBJ1-6; perhaps TRBD1 as D (6 bases). In germline, CDR1 is SGDLS, CDR2 YYNGEE. V was shortened by 0 bases and J by 7 bases, with 11 bases between the two germline ends. The CDR3 consists of 15 residues. The CDR3 loop reads CASSVEDRVNSPLHF. The CDR3 DNA sequence: TGTGCCAGCAGCGTAGAGGACAGAGTGAATTCACCCCTCCACTTT.

As for this clone: The sample has other DNA sequences that encode this CDR3 too. The chain employs TRBV27 and TRBJ2-3; D may be TRBD1 (6 bases). The CDR3 covers 15 residues. The V end lost 2 bases, the J end lost 3 bases, and 12 bases lay between the germline ends. Germline-derived CDR1 and CDR2 are MNHEY and SMNVEV (reference sequence). CDR3 sequence reads: CASSLEGRGTDTQYF. CDR3 DNA: TGTGCCAGCAGTTTAGAAGGCAGGGGTACAGATACGCAGTATTTT.

This clone was seen only a few times. The gene calls are TRBV28 and TRBJ2-3; D not resolved. V was trimmed by 3 bases and J by 3 bases, leaving 4 bases between them. Germline CDR1 MDHEN, CDR2 SYDVKM. The CDR3 runs to 12 residues. Here the CDR3 DNA reads TGTGCCAGCAGTTTCCCTACAGATACGCAGTATTTT. This sequence encodes CASSFPTDTQYF.

This clone appeared once. V is TRBV5-1 and J is TRBJ2-5, with D maybe TRBD2 (6 bases). Trimming took 2 bases from V and 1 from J, leaving 9 bases between them. Germline lookup yields CDR1 SGHRS and CDR2 YFSETQ. The CDR3 consists of 14 residues. DNA for the CDR3: TGCGCCAGCAGCTTTGGGACTCTCCAAGAGACCCAGTACTTC. Residues: CASSFGTLQETQYF.

This chain connects TRBV10-3 to TRBJ2-3; TRBD2 agrees at 9 bases. Trimming at V came to 0 bases and at J to 0 bases, leaving 7 bases not matched to a gene. CDR1 ENHRY and CDR2 SYGVKD come from the germline V gene. There are 18 residues in the CDR3. The CDR3 reads CAISESPAGGSSTDTQYF. CDR3 nucleotides: TGTGCCATCAGTGAGTCGCCAGCGGGGGGATCTAGCACAGATACGCAGTATTTT.

The chain recombines TRBV6-6 with TRBJ1-4, with no clear D. CDR3 length: 15 amino acids. V lost 2 bases and J 1 base, leaving 8 bases between the germline ends. Germline CDR1 is MNHNY and CDR2 is SVGAGI (reference sequence). The CDR3 loop reads CASSYRDGTNEKLFF. The CDR3 nucleotides are TGTGCCAGCAGTTACCGCGACGGAACTAATGAAAAACTGTTTTTT.

The V call is TRBV18, the J call TRBJ2-7, with D tentatively TRBD2 (5 bases). CDR1 is KGHSH, CDR2 LQKENI, per germline. The CDR3 runs 14 residues. The ends were cut back, 3 bases at V and 2 bases at J, with 11 bases in the middle. CDR3 coding DNA: TGTGCCAGCTCACCTCGGGGTGCTGCCTACGAGCAGTACTTC. Encoded protein: CASSPRGAAYEQYF.

V and J are TRBV19 and TRBJ2-7; D perhaps matches TRBD2 (5 bases). The V end was cut by 3 bases, the J end by 7 bases, with 22 bases between. The length of the CDR3 is 16 residues. The germline gives CDR1 LNHDA, CDR2 SQIVND (reference sequence). The CDR3: CASSMGARWGTGEQYF. For the CDR3, the DNA is TGTGCCAGTAGTATGGGTGCTCGGTGGGGAACGGGAGAGCAGTACTTC.

This clone was detected only once. V and J are TRBV15 and TRBJ2-1; TRBD1 aligns across 11 bases. Trimming took 5 bases from V and 7 from J; bases not matched to a gene: 7. The CDR3 has 15 residues. Looked up from germline, CDR1 is LNHNV and CDR2 is YYDKDF (reference sequence). This CDR3 is CATSGGQGAGNEQFF. CDR3 sequence (DNA): TGTGCCACCAGCGGAGGACAGGGGGCTGGGAATGAGCAGTTCTTC.

The chain employs TRBV10-3 and TRBJ1-4, with D unresolved. Germline loops: CDR1 ENHRY, CDR2 SYGVKD. V was clipped by 6 bases and J by 7 bases, with 21 bases between them. The CDR3 is 16 residues long. As DNA, the CDR3 is TGTGCCATCAGCCCCGCTTCGACGGCGATGGGTGAAAAACTGTTTTTT. Its translation: CAISPASTAMGEKLFF.

The chain recombines TRBV30 with TRBJ1-5; D is unclear. Germline CDR1 is GTSNPN and CDR2 is SVGIG (reference sequence). The CDR3 runs 12 residues. V was clipped by 4 bases and J by 7 bases, with 11 bases between them. DNA of the CDR3: TGTGCCTGGAACGCGGGAGGGCAGCCCCAGCATTTT. This translates into CAWNAGGQPQHF.

This rearrangement joins TRBV14 to TRBJ1-4; the D gene is possibly TRBD1 (6 bases). Germline V gene sequence: CDR1 SGHDN, CDR2 FVKESK. CDR3 size: 16 residues. Between the trimmed V and J ends, which lost 1 base and 8 bases, there was a span of 17 bases. The CDR3 region has the DNA TGTGCCAGCAGCCAAGTTCCAGGTTCTAGGGGGGAAAAACTGTTTTTT. Residues: CASSQVPGSRGEKLFF.

V usage is TRBV5-1 and J usage is TRBJ1-6; maybe TRBD1 (5 bases). Per germline, CDR1 SGHRS and CDR2 YFSETQ. This CDR3 spans 15 amino acids. V dropped 4 bases and J dropped 2 bases, with 10 bases sitting between them. CDR3 sequence: CASSRDGAYNSPLHF. As DNA, the CDR3 is TGCGCCAGCAGCAGGGACGGTGCCTATAATTCACCCCTCCACTTT.

V gene TRBV5-1 combines with J gene TRBJ2-6; D not certain. The CDR3 is 15 amino acids. Germline CDR1 is SGHRS and CDR2 is YFSETQ. Trimming left V 1 base short and J 3 bases short, with 8 bases between. CDR3 residues: CASSLLGNGANVLTF. CDR3 DNA: TGCGCCAGCAGCTTGCTGGGGAATGGGGCCAACGTCCTGACTTTC.